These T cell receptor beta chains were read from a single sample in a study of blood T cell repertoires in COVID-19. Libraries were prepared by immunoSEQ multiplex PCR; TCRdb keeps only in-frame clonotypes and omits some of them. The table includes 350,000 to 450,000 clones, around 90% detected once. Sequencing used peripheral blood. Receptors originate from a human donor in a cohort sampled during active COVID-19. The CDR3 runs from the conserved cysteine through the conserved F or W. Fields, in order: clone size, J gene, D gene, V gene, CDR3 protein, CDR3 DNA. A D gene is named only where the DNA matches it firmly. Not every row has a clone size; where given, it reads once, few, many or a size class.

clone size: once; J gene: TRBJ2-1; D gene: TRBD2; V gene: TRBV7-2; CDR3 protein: CASSLAGGTSPRGRQFF; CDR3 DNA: TGTGCCAGCAGCTTAGCCGGCGGGACTAGCCCCCGTGGGAGGCAGTTCTTC
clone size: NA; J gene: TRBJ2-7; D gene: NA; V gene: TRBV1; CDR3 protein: CTSITGGRVYEQYF; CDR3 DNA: TGCACCAGCATAACTGGGGGGAGGGTCTACGAGCAGTACTTC
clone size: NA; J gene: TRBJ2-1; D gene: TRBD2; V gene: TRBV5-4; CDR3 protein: CASSLTVGLAGASSYNEQFF; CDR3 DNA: TGTGCCAGCAGCTTGACAGTGGGACTAGCGGGGGCCAGCTCCTACAATGAGCAGTTCTTC
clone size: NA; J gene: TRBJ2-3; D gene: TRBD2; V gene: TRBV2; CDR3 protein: CASIAGAGDTQYF; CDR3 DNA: TGTGCCAGCATAGCGGGAGCGGGAGATACGCAGTATTTT
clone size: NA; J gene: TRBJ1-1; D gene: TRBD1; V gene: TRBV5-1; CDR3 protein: CASSSRDSEEAFF; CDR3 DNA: TGCGCCAGCAGCTCTCGGGACAGCGAAGAAGCTTTCTTT
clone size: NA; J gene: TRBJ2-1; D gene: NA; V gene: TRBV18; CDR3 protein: CASSPGGMDNEQFF; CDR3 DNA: TGTGCCAGCTCACCTGGGGGGATGGACAATGAGCAGTTCTTC
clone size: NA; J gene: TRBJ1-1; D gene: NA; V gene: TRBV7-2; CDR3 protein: CASSMTVAMNTEAFF; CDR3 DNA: TGTGCCAGCAGCATGACAGTCGCAATGAACACTGAAGCTTTCTTT
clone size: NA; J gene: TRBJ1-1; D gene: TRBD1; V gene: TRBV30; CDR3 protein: CAWSALTGLRTEAFF; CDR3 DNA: TGTGCCTGGAGTGCCTTGACAGGGTTAAGGACTGAAGCTTTCTTT
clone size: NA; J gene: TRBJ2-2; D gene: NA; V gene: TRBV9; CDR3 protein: CASSVSGEGGELFF; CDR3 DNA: TGTGCCAGCAGCGTATCAGGGGAGGGCGGGGAGCTGTTTTTT
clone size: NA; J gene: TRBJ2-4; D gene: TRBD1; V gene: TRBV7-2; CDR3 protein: CASSLTADRNSQYF; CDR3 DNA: TGTGCCAGCAGCCTTACGGCGGACAGGAATTCTCAGTACTTC
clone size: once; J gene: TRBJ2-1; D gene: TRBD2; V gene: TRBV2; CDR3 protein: CASRYSLAGVTNEQFF; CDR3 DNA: TGTGCCAGCAGATACTCTCTAGCGGGAGTGACTAATGAGCAGTTCTTC
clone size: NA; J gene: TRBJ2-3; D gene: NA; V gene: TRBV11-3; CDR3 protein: CASGLMDREQYF; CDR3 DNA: TGTGCCAGCGGCCTTATGGACCGGGAGCAGTATTTT